This T cell receptor beta chain was captured in a study of Ad26.COV2.S vaccination and SARS-CoV-2 variants. Whole-study results and caveats: Recipients given vaccine exceeded placebo recipients in spike-specific TCR breadth.

The trim removed 6 bases at V and 0 bases at J, leaving 11 bases unmatched. The CDR3 length is 17 residues. Germline CDR1 reads MDHEN; CDR2 reads SYDVKM. Using immunoSEQ multiplex PCR, the repertoire was profiled, and TCRdb retains in-frame clones only, with some absent. The sample shows hundreds of thousands of clones, around 89% of them seen only once. Treatment defined: around 19 received Ad26.COV2.S at low or high dose, single or two shots; 5 received placebo; per-sample allocation not given. On day 63 after the first injection, vaccine and placebo recipients gave samples. It was Wuhan-strain SARS-CoV-2 spike that the Ad26 vaccine vector expressed. Comment on this clone: Its target is unknown.

The origin of this receptor is a person between 18 and 65 years old who received the Ad26.COV2.S COVID-19 vaccine or a placebo. The V gene is TRBV28, the J gene TRBJ1-5, with 7 bases identical to TRBD1. The material sequenced was peripheral blood, taken in a trial of Ad26.COV2.S vaccine versus placebo. The CDR3 reads CASSPRDRFYSNQPQHF. DNA of the CDR3: TGTGCCAGCAGCCCGCGGGACAGATTTTATAGCAATCAGCCCCAGCATTTT.